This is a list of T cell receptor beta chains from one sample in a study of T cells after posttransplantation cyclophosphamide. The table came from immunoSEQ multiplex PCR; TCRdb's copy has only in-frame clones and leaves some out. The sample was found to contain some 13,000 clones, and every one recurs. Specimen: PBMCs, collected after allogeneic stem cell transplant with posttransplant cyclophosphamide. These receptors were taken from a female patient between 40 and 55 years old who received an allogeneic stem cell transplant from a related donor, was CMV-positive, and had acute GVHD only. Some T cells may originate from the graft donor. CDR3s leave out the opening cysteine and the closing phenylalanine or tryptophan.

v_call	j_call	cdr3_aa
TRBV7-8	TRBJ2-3	ASSAYRGPTDTQY
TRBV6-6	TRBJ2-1	ASSNGPTFLEF
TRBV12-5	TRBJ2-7	ASGPSTDSYEQY
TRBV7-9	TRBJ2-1	ASTVSGSLPEQF
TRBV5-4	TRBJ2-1	ASSFWRTSGGARYRDLF
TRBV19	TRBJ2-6	ASSIGSSGANVLT
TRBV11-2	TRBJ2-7	ASSPRGVRSYEQY
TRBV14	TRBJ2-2	ASSQAPLAGKNTGELF
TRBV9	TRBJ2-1	ASSVVTSGDEQF
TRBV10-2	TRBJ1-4	ASSESTEARELF
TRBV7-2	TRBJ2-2	ASSAGQGATGELF
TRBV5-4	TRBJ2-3	ASSTGQGITDTQY
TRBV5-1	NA	ASSFTPSRGYEQY
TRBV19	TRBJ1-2	ASRRGRGTYGYT
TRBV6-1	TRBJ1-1	ASRWDSMNTEAF
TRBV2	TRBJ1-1	ASSEEKVHAF
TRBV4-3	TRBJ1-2	ASSQDRDYGYT
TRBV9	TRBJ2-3	ATSTGPLTDTQY
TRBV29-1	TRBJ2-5	SAQDGGAETQY
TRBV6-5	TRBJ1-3	ASSYSAVSGNTIY